Sequencing of this TCR beta chain was carried out in a study of blood T cell repertoires in COVID-19. Study in general: Sites in the United States, Italy and Spain provided acute and convalescent COVID-19 samples.

Original analysis: Amplification with reference gene primers provided the estimates of nucleated cell counts. Produced via immunoSEQ multiplex PCR; TCRdb's table is partial and in-frame only. That table is the source of V, J and clone size, and D and trimming were worked out from the DNA. The sample carries hundreds of thousands of clones, about 90% recorded once. V shed 2 bases and J shed 13 bases, with 14 bases lying between them. From germline, CDR1 is SEHNR and CDR2 FQNEAQ (reference sequence). This CDR3 has 13 amino acids. This TCR came from a woman under 30 with acute or convalescent COVID-19. The specimen sequenced was peripheral blood. The chain is built from TRBV7-9 and TRBJ1-4; weak D call: TRBD1 (5 bases). The CDR3 sequence: CASSLNRAGGLFF. CDR3 in DNA: TGTGCCAGCAGCTTAAATCGGGCGGGGGGACTGTTTTTT.